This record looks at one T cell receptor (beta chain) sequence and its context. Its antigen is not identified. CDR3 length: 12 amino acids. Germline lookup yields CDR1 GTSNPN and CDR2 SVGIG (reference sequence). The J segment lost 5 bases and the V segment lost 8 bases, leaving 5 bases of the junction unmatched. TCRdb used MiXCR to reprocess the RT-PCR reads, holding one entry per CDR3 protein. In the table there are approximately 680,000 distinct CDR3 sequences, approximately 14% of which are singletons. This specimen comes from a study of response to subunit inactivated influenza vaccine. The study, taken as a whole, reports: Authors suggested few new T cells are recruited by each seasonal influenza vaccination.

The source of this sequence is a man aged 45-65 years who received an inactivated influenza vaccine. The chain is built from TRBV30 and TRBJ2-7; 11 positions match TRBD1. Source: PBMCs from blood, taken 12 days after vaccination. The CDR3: CARTGGGNEQYF. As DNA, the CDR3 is TGTGCCCGGACAGGGGGCGGGAACGAGCAGTACTTC.